Each of the 12 T cell receptor beta chains below was sequenced from the same sample in a study of blood T cell repertoires in COVID-19. The table came from immunoSEQ multiplex PCR; TCRdb's copy has only in-frame clones and leaves some out. The sample contains 110,000 to 150,000 clones, roughly 78% of which appear only once. Sequencing input: PBMCs or T cells enriched from blood (not recorded which). These receptors all come from a woman between 50 and 59 years old who had recovered from COVID-19.

V gene TRBV11-3 combines with J gene TRBJ1-5, with D unclear. V was clipped by 2 bases and J by 0 bases, with 8 bases between them. The CDR3 covers 15 residues. CDR1 SGHNT and CDR2 YENEEA come from the germline V gene. The CDR3 loop reads CASSLRGNSNQPQHF. The CDR3 DNA is TGTGCCAGCAGCTTAAGAGGGAATAGCAATCAGCCCCAGCATTTT.

The chain carries TRBV19 and TRBJ2-7; TRBD2 might be the D (7 bases). Deletions cut 5 bases from V and 4 bases from J, with 15 bases between. This CDR3 region has 14 residues. Germline loops: CDR1 LNHDA, CDR2 SQIVND (reference sequence). CDR3 residues: CASSVSGGSYEQYV. CDR3 coding DNA: TGTGCCAGTAGTGTTTCGGGGGGCTCATACGAGCAGTACGTC.

The chain couples TRBV19 to TRBJ2-1; D remains ambiguous. Deletions cut 5 bases from V and 6 bases from J, with 14 bases between. The CDR3 totals 14 residues. Germline V gives CDR1 LNHDA, CDR2 SQIVND (reference sequence). CDR3 in amino acids: CASSPAFTVNEQFF. DNA of the CDR3: TGTGCCAGTAGTCCCGCTTTTACGGTCAATGAGCAGTTCTTC.

The chain recombines TRBV28 with TRBJ2-2, with TRBD2 identical over 7 bases. V was clipped by 6 bases and J by 5 bases; unmatched bases: 12. CDR1 is MDHEN and CDR2 is SYDVKM in the germline V gene. There are 16 residues in the CDR3. The CDR3, as DNA: TGTGCCAGCAGCTCATCCGGAGGGCGGGGGACCGGGGAGCTGTTTTTT. Its protein product is CASSSSGGRGTGELFF.

The V gene is TRBV6-1, the J gene TRBJ1-2; D remains unclear. The CDR3 length is 17 residues. The V and J ends lost 0 bases and 5 bases respectively, with 19 bases between them. The germline V gene encodes CDR1 MNHNS and CDR2 SASEGT. CDR3 sequence: CASSEASQAFSRYGYTF. The CDR3 DNA is TGTGCCAGCAGTGAAGCGTCGCAGGCCTTTTCTCGGTATGGCTACACCTTC.

This clone appeared a single time. This rearrangement joins TRBV27 to TRBJ2-5; no firm D call. Germline V CDR1 and CDR2: MNHEY, SMNVEV (reference sequence). The V and J ends lost 2 bases and 3 bases respectively, with 10 bases between them. This CDR3 region has 14 residues. CDR3 loop: CASSLVPEEETQYF. DNA for the CDR3: TGTGCCAGCAGTTTAGTTCCAGAGGAAGAGACCCAGTACTTC.

This clone was seen only once. This sequence joins TRBV5-1 and TRBJ2-3; TRBD2 agrees at 8 bases. Germline trimming cut 0 bases from V and 6 bases from J; bases unmatched to any gene: 6. The CDR3 runs to 15 residues. Germline-derived CDR1 and CDR2 are SGHRS and YFSETQ. The CDR3 region has the DNA TGCGCCAGCAGCTTGGAGCTAGCGGGCCTCGATACGCAGTATTTT. Residues: CASSLELAGLDTQYF.

The chain couples TRBV9 to TRBJ2-5; D is undetermined. V lost 3 bases, J lost 5 bases, and 11 bases lay in between. The CDR3 extends over 13 amino acids. The germline CDR1 and CDR2 sequences are SGDLS and YYNGEE. CDR3 amino acids: CASSGPLGETQYF. For the CDR3, the DNA is TGTGCCAGCAGCGGGCCTCTCGGGGAGACCCAGTACTTC.

This clone was observed a single time. The V and J genes are TRBV7-9 and TRBJ2-3; 8 positions match TRBD1. CDR3 size: 17 residues. With V trimmed by 4 bases and J by 5 bases, 14 bases remained unmatched. Germline CDR1 is SEHNR and CDR2 is FQNEAQ (reference sequence). This CDR3 is CASSSPSGGPVGDTQYF. The DNA of the CDR3 is TGTGCCAGCAGCTCTCCCTCAGGGGGCCCGGTAGGAGATACGCAGTATTTT.

This clone was recorded a few times. The V call is TRBV3-1 (or the pseudogene TRBV3-2), the J call TRBJ1-2, with a possible D match to TRBD1 (5 bases). The CDR3 is 15 residues long. Trimming took off 0 bases at V and 7 bases at J, with 15 bases between the two ends. The germline gives CDR1 LGHDT, CDR2 YNNKEL (reference sequence). CDR3 coding DNA: TGTGCCAGCAGCCAAGAAGGATCTTGGGGGGGTGGCTACACCTTC. Its protein product is CASSQEGSWGGGYTF.

The chain uses TRBV6-5 and TRBJ2-4, with a possible D match to TRBD1 (5 bases). The germline gives CDR1 MNHEY, CDR2 SVGAGI. The CDR3 covers 15 residues. V was cut by 5 bases and J by 0 bases, with 11 bases left in between. CDR3 loop: CASSPQGKAKNIQYF. Written as DNA, the CDR3 is TGTGCCAGCAGTCCCCAGGGTAAAGCCAAAAACATTCAGTACTTC.

The V and J genes are TRBV7-2 and TRBJ2-7; 7 nucleotides line up with TRBD1. CDR1 and CDR2 (germline): SGHTA, FQGNSA. The CDR3 has 15 amino acids. Trimming at V came to 3 bases and at J to 6 bases, leaving 11 bases not matched to a gene. The CDR3, as DNA: TGTGCCAGCAGCTTTCAGGGGGTTGGCTCCGGCGAGCAGTACTTC. This translates into CASSFQGVGSGEQYF.